The present TCR beta chain was sequenced within a study of blood T cell repertoires in COVID-19. In the study overall: The study drew acute and convalescent COVID-19 samples from the United States, Italy and Spain. Sample material is recorded as cDNA or gDNA derived from T cells, B-cell-depleted T cells, or PBMCs.

In the original processing: The assay estimated nucleated cells by amplifying reference gene primers. This table comes from immunoSEQ multiplex PCR, and its TCRdb copy is limited to in-frame clones, with some not included. The V and J calls and the clone size are those of that table, but D and trimming were determined from the DNA. This sample yields about 400,000 clones, of which around nine tenths are seen a single time; around 2.9% belongs to the top ten. The table lists this clone with a count of one. Germline lookup yields CDR1 LNHDA and CDR2 SQIVND (reference sequence). This CDR3 is 17 amino acids long. With 5 bases clipped from V and 5 bases from J, the junction kept 13 bases outside the gene matches.

This TCR came from a human donor in a cohort sampled during active COVID-19. The specimen sequenced was peripheral blood. J is TRBJ2-1 and V is TRBV19, with 9 bases that match TRBD2. The CDR3 region is CASSSRGSGGVHNEQFF. The CDR3 region has the DNA TGTGCCAGTAGTTCCCGGGGTAGCGGGGGAGTCCACAATGAGCAGTTCTTC.